The 27 T cell receptor beta chains listed next were all sequenced from one sample in a study of T cell responses to AZD1222 COVID-19 vaccine. The assay was immunoSEQ multiplex PCR, and TCRdb's table has in-frame clones only and misses some. Of 180,000 or so clones in the sample, 90% to 95% were seen once. The source material was peripheral blood, sampled on day 0 of AZD1222 vaccination. The receptors were sampled from an adult in good health.

The chain combines TRBV28 with TRBJ1-1, with D perhaps matching TRBD1 (6 bases). V gave up 8 bases and J gave up 1 base, with 14 bases separating them. The CDR3 extends over 14 amino acids. CDR1 MDHEN and CDR2 SYDVKM come from the germline V gene. CDR3 loop: CASRPGTPNTEAFF. The CDR3 DNA reads TGTGCCAGCCGTCCGGGGACACCGAACACTGAAGCTTTCTTT. The full variable domain, its missing parts supplied by reference TRBV28 and TRBJ1-1, is DVKVTQSSRYLVKRTGEKVFLECVQDMDHENMFWYRQDPGLGLRLIYFSYDVKMKEKGDIPEGYSVSREKKERFSLILESASTNQTSMYLCASRPGTPNTEAFFGQGTRLTVV.

The chain employs TRBV10-3 and TRBJ2-7; TRBD1 aligns across 9 bases. This CDR3 has 14 residues. J was trimmed by 3 bases and V by 7 bases; bases with no gene match: 7. The V gene's germline CDR1 is ENHRY and CDR2 SYGVKD. The CDR3 here is CAINPGQGFYEQYF. The CDR3 nucleotides are TGTGCCATCAATCCGGGACAGGGTTTCTACGAGCAGTACTTC.

The genes are TRBV5-1 and TRBJ1-2; the match to TRBD1 covers 10 bases. After removal of 1 base from V and 0 bases from J, the junction contained 6 bases not matched to a gene. CDR1 is SGHRS, CDR2 YFSETQ, per germline. The CDR3 loop spans 17 amino acids. CDR3 nucleotide sequence: TGCGCCAGCAGCTTGACGGGACAGGGGACAGCTAACTATGGCTACACCTTC. This encodes CASSLTGQGTANYGYTF.

V gene TRBV27 combines with J gene TRBJ2-5; the D gene is possibly TRBD2 (5 bases). The CDR3 spans 15 residues. The germline V gene has CDR1 MNHEY and CDR2 SMNVEV (reference sequence). V lost 5 bases and J 3 bases, leaving 16 bases between the germline ends. CDR3 sequence reads: CASSPYPSGEETQYF. DNA for the CDR3: TGTGCCAGCAGTCCCTATCCCAGCGGAGAAGAGACCCAGTACTTC.

This chain joins TRBV5-1 and TRBJ2-7, with D perhaps matching TRBD1 (6 bases). Deletions cut 0 bases from V and 1 base from J, with 11 bases between. Germline CDR1 reads SGHRS; CDR2 reads YFSETQ. The CDR3 has 15 residues. CDR3 in amino acids: CASSLDRAISYEQYF. For the CDR3, the DNA is TGCGCCAGCAGCTTGGACAGGGCTATATCCTACGAGCAGTACTTC.

The genes are TRBV7-9 and TRBJ2-7, with D uncertain. Trimming removed 2 bases at V and 2 bases at J, with 13 bases between. The V gene's germline CDR1 is SEHNR and CDR2 FQNEAQ (reference sequence). This CDR3 contains 15 residues. CDR3 region: CASSLTTTNPYEQYF. In nucleotides, the CDR3 is TGTGCCAGCAGCTTAACCACCACTAATCCCTACGAGCAGTACTTC.

The chain is built from TRBV19 and TRBJ1-2; unclear D gene. This CDR3 region has 14 residues. V was shortened by 2 bases and J by 3 bases, with 10 bases between the two germline ends. Germline V gene lookup returns CDR1 LNHDA and CDR2 SQIVND (reference sequence). The chain's CDR3 is CASSIMKNDYGYTF. CDR3 sequence (DNA): TGTGCCAGTAGTATAATGAAGAATGACTATGGCTACACCTTC.

This clone was observed a single time. The chain couples TRBV5-5 to TRBJ2-7; tentative D call: TRBD1 (5 bases). V gave up 2 bases and J gave up 2 bases, with 8 bases separating them. The CDR3 sequence is 13 residues long. Germline assignment: CDR1 SGHKS and CDR2 YYEKEE (reference sequence). DNA of the CDR3: TGTGCCAGCAGCTTTGACAGAGCCTACGAGCAGTACTTC. It specifies CASSFDRAYEQYF.

The chain links TRBV20-1 to TRBJ1-5; D may be TRBD1 (5 bases). Germline V lookup: CDR1 DFQATT, CDR2 SNEGSKA (reference sequence). Trimming cost V 3 bases and J 2 bases, with 11 bases left between them. There are 14 residues in the CDR3. The CDR3 region has the DNA TGCAGTGCTAGTATCCAGGGCCGCAATCAGCCCCAGCATTTT. It yields the protein CSASIQGRNQPQHF.

This chain uses TRBV2 with TRBJ1-1; D is unresolved. V dropped 1 base and J dropped 4 bases, with 7 bases sitting between them. Per the germline V gene, CDR1 is SNHLY and CDR2 is FYNNEI. The CDR3 is 13 amino acids. This CDR3 reads CASSEVLGTEAFF. The CDR3 region has the DNA TGTGCCAGCAGTGAAGTGTTGGGCACTGAAGCTTTCTTT.

The V and J genes are TRBV10-1 and TRBJ2-7; 13 nucleotides line up with TRBD2. The V and J ends lost 6 bases and 2 bases, in that order; junction bases with no gene match: 4. CDR3 length: 15 amino acids. The germline V gene encodes CDR1 WNHNN and CDR2 SYGVQD (reference sequence). The CDR3 nucleotides are TGCGCCAGCAGCCGCGGACTAGCGGGAGCCTACGAGCAGTACTTC. The encoded protein is CASSRGLAGAYEQYF.

Details on this clone: The same CDR3 can be traced to other DNA sequences in this sample. The V call is TRBV7-9, the J call TRBJ2-6; D unresolved. The CDR3 has 14 residues. The ends were cut back, 5 bases at V and 1 base at J, with 6 bases in the middle. Germline loops: CDR1 SEHNR, CDR2 FQNEAQ (reference sequence). The CDR3 is CASSLRSGANVLTF. The CDR3 region has the DNA TGTGCCAGCAGCCTTAGGTCTGGGGCCAACGTCCTGACTTTC.

The chain is built from TRBV2 and TRBJ1-1; weak D call: TRBD1 (5 bases). The V and J ends lost 7 bases and 4 bases respectively, with 13 bases between them. This CDR3 comprises 13 residues. The germline CDR1 and CDR2 sequences are SNHLY and FYNNEI. The CDR3 DNA is TGTGCCAGCATGCGGCAAAGGGGCACTGAAGCTTTCTTT. Encoded protein: CASMRQRGTEAFF.

The chain joins TRBV2 to TRBJ1-4, with a possible D match to TRBD1 (5 bases). The CDR3 length is 13 residues. V was pared by 7 bases and J by 5 bases, with 11 bases between. Germline values: CDR1 SNHLY, CDR2 FYNNEI. This CDR3 reads CASMDRDNEKLFF. The CDR3 DNA follows: TGTGCCAGCATGGATAGGGACAATGAAAAACTGTTTTTT.

This sequence joins TRBV30 and TRBJ1-1; weak D call: TRBD1 (5 bases). The CDR3 is 13 residues long. Trimming pared 0 bases from V and 4 bases from J, leaving 9 bases between. CDR1 and CDR2 from the germline V gene are GTSNPN and SVGIG (reference sequence). Written as DNA, the CDR3 is TGTGCCTGGAGTGTCTCGGGGGTCACTGAAGCTTTCTTT. It encodes CAWSVSGVTEAFF.

Points on this clone: The CDR3 does not end in the conserved phenylalanine or tryptophan, so this is likely a read error. The DNA is left out, because the CDR3 cannot be placed on it with certainty; the CDR3 is given as TCRdb lists it. The chain joins TRBV20-1 to TRBJ2-7; the D call of TRBD2 is as the table states it, not checked on the DNA. Per germline, CDR1 DFQATT and CDR2 SNEGSKA (reference sequence). Ends included, the CDR3 has 11 residues. This chain's CDR3 is CSASLDFLGVL.

The CDR3 loop is CASSATGSSYEQYF. In DNA form, the CDR3 reads TGTGCCAGCAGCGCGACAGGGAGCTCCTACGAGCAGTACTTC. The rearrangement uses TRBV7-9 and TRBJ2-7, with TRBD1 matching 7 bases. Germline CDR1 and CDR2: SEHNR and FQNEAQ (reference sequence). V dropped 5 bases and J dropped 0; count of bases not matched to a gene: 4. The CDR3 totals 14 residues.

The chain links TRBV5-1 to TRBJ1-2; D not certain. From germline, CDR1 is SGHRS and CDR2 YFSETQ. Trimming stripped 7 bases from V and 5 bases from J, with 18 bases between. There are 14 residues in the CDR3. CDR3 sequence (DNA): TGCGCCAGCTCCGAACTGGGGATCACTTATGGCTACACCTTC. Amino acids: CASSELGITYGYTF.

The rearrangement links TRBV3-1 (or the pseudogene TRBV3-2) to TRBJ2-4; no reliable D call. V lost 4 bases and J 1 base, leaving 14 bases between the germline ends. CDR3 length equals 16 residues. Germline-derived CDR1 and CDR2 are LGHDT and YNNKEL (reference sequence). CDR3 region: CASSLLGDLAKNIQYF. The CDR3 DNA reads TGTGCCAGCAGCCTCCTGGGTGATCTGGCCAAAAACATTCAGTACTTC.

This clone was observed a single time. This chain joins TRBV28 and TRBJ1-2, with D maybe TRBD1 (5 bases). This CDR3 has 13 amino acids. Germline V gene lookup returns CDR1 MDHEN and CDR2 SYDVKM. V gave up 5 bases and J gave up 8 bases, with 15 bases separating them. The CDR3 here is CASSGHGGRGYTF. In DNA, the CDR3 is TGTGCCAGCAGTGGTCACGGGGGAAGAGGCTACACCTTC.

The V call is TRBV28, the J call TRBJ2-1; D is unclear. The CDR3 consists of 14 residues. Between the trimmed V and J ends, which lost 8 bases and 0 bases, there was a span of 11 bases. The germline V gene has CDR1 MDHEN and CDR2 SYDVKM. In nucleotides, the CDR3 is TGTGCCAGCTTCGGCTACAGCTCCTACAATGAGCAGTTCTTC. Encoded protein: CASFGYSSYNEQFF.

The rearrangement links TRBV7-5 to TRBJ1-4; no check of the table's D call, TRBD1, against the DNA was made. TRBV7-5 is a listed pseudogene. The CDR3 totals 14 residues. CDR3 bases: TGTGTCAGAAGCTCCAAGACAGGGCCTGAAAAACTGTTTTTT. The encoded protein is CVRSSKTGPEKLFF.

The rearrangement uses TRBV6-4 and TRBJ2-1, with unresolved D. This CDR3 is 13 amino acids long. Per germline, CDR1 MRHNA and CDR2 SNTAGT. Trimming removed 0 bases at V and 9 bases at J, with 9 bases between. The CDR3 DNA reads as TGTGCCAGCAGTGACTCTGAGCAGAGTGAGCAGTTCTTC. Its protein is CASSDSEQSEQFF.

The chain links TRBV5-5 to TRBJ2-6, with no clear D. This CDR3 has 16 amino acids. Germline lookup yields CDR1 SGHKS and CDR2 YYEKEE (reference sequence). Deletions cut 6 bases from V and 2 bases from J, with 15 bases between. CDR3 DNA sequence: TGTGCCAGCACCCCTGGGTTTGGGACTGGGGCCAACGTCCTGACTTTC. This translates into CASTPGFGTGANVLTF.

V is TRBV5-6 and J is TRBJ1-1; D unclear. The CDR3 runs 12 residues. V gave up 5 bases and J gave up 3 bases, with 8 bases separating them. CDR1 is SGHDT and CDR2 is YYEEEE in the germline V gene. CDR3: CASSSPDTEAFF. The DNA for the CDR3 is TGTGCCAGCAGTTCCCCCGACACTGAAGCTTTCTTT.

The J gene is TRBJ2-5, the V gene TRBV13; D possibly corresponds to TRBD2 (5 bases). CDR3 length: 13 residues. The germline gives CDR1 PRHDT, CDR2 FYEKMQ (reference sequence). The V end was cut by 3 bases, the J end by 5 bases, with 10 bases between. This chain's CDR3 is CASSLAGVETQYF. In DNA form, the CDR3 reads TGTGCCAGCAGCTTGGCGGGCGTGGAGACCCAGTACTTC.

This chain connects TRBV19 to TRBJ1-5, with TRBD1 matching over 8 bases. V trimming: 10 bases; J trimming: 2 bases; junction bases outside the gene matches: 4. The CDR3 has 13 amino acids. The germline gives CDR1 LNHDA, CDR2 SQIVND (reference sequence). CDR3 protein: CAIDRGGNQPQHF. Here the CDR3 DNA reads TGTGCCATCGACAGGGGCGGCAATCAGCCCCAGCATTTT.